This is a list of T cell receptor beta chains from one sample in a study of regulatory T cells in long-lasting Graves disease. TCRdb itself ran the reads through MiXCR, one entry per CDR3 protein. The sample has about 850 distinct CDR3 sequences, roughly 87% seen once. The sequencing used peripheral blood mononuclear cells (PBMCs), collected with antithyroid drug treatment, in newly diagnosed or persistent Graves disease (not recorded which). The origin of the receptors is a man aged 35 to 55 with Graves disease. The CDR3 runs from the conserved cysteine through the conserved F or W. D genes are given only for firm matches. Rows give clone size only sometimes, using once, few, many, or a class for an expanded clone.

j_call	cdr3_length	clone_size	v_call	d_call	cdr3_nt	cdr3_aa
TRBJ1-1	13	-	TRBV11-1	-	TGTGCCAGCAGCACCTGGACAAACACTGAAGCTTTCTTT	CASSTWTNTEAFF
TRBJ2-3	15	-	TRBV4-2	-	TGTGCCAGCACCCTCGTTCCGGGGGGCACAGATACGCAGTATTTT	CASTLVPGGTDTQYF
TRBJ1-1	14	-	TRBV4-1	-	TGCGCCAGCAGCCAAGAGGCCCGTAGCACTGAAGCTTTCTTT	CASSQEARSTEAFF
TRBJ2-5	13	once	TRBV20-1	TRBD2	TGCAGTGCTTTTGGACTAGCCTCCGAGACCCAGTACTTC	CSAFGLASETQYF
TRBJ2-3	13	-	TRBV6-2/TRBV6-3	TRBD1	TGTGCCAGCAGGACAGGGTGGACAGATACGCAGTATTTT	CASRTGWTDTQYF
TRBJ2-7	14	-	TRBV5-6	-	TGTGCCAGCAGCTTGGGTGTGAGCTCCTACGAGCAGTACTTC	CASSLGVSSYEQYF
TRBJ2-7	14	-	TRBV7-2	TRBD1	TGTGCCAGCCAGGGCGGGACAGGATACTACGAGCAGTACTTC	CASQGGTGYYEQYF
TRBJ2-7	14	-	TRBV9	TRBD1	TGTGCCAGCAGCGTCGGGACAGGCCTCTACGAGCAGTACTTC	CASSVGTGLYEQYF
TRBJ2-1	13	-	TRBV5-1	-	TGCGCCAGCAGCTTGGGCCTTTACAATGAGCAGTTCTTC	CASSLGLYNEQFF
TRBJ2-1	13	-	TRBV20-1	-	TGCAGTTTTCCAGCGGGCAACTACAATGAGCAGTTCTTC	CSFPAGNYNEQFF
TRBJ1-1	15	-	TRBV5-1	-	TGCGCCAGCAGCTTGGCGGGGGTAAGGGGCACTGAAGCTTTCTTT	CASSLAGVRGTEAFF
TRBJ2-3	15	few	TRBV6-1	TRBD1	TGTGCCAGCAGTGAAGAGACAGGGGGAACAGATACGCAGTATTTT	CASSEETGGTDTQYF
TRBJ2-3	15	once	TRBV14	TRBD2	TGTGCCAGCAGCCAACGAGGGACTAGTTCAGATACGCAGTATTTT	CASSQRGTSSDTQYF
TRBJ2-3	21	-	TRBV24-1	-	TGTGCCACCAGTGATTTGGATGCGGGGTATGGACGGGGAGGTGGCACAGATACGCAGTATTTT	CATSDLDAGYGRGGGTDTQYF
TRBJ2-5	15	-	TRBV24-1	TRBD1	TGTGCCACCAGTGACCGGACAGGGGGCCAAGAGACCCAGTACTTC	CATSDRTGGQETQYF
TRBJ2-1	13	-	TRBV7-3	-	TGTGCCAGCAGCTTCAGGGCACGCAATGAGCAGTTCTTC	CASSFRARNEQFF
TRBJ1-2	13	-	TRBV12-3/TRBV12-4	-	TGTGCCAGCAGATCCGGGACGGAGCCTGGCTACACCTTC	CASRSGTEPGYTF
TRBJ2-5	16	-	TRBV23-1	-	TGCGCCAGCACAACCCCTAACAGGGAGGTGGGAGAGACCCAGTACTTC	CASTTPNREVGETQYF
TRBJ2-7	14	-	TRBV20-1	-	TGCAGTGCTACGAACTCAGACCAAACCTACGAGCAGTACTTC	CSATNSDQTYEQYF
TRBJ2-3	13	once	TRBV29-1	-	TGCAGCGTGGGGCGGGTCCTCACAGATACGCAGTATTTT	CSVGRVLTDTQYF
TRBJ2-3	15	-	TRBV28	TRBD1	TGTGCCAGCAGTTTCGCCGGGACAGGGGCAGATACGCAGTATTTT	CASSFAGTGADTQYF
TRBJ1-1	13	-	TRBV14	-	TGTGCCAGCAGCCCGCTCCGATACACTGAAGCTTTCTTT	CASSPLRYTEAFF
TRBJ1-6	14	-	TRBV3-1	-	TGTGCCAGCAGCCAACAACAGGAGAATTCACCCCTCCACTTT	CASSQQQENSPLHF
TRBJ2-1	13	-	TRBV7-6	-	TGTGCCAGCAGCCGTAGCTCCTACAATGAGCAGTTCTTC	CASSRSSYNEQFF
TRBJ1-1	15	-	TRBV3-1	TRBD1	TGTGCCAGCAGCCAAGGGATTCACAGGGGCACTGAAGCTTTCTTT	CASSQGIHRGTEAFF
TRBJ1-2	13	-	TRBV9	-	TGTGCCAGCAGCGTCATGTCGGATTATGGCTACACCTTC	CASSVMSDYGYTF
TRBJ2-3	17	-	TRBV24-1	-	TGTGCCACCAGTGATCGACCGGGGGCCCAGCGCACAGATACGCAGTATTTT	CATSDRPGAQRTDTQYF
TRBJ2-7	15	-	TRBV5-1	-	TGCGCCAGCAGCGGAGGTCAGGGCAGGAGCAACGAGCAGTACTTC	CASSGGQGRSNEQYF
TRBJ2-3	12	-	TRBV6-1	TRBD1	TGTGCCAGCGAGGGGGCTGTAGATACGCAGTATTTT	CASEGAVDTQYF